One sample yielded the 7 T cell receptor beta chains listed below, sequenced in a study of blood T cell repertoires in COVID-19 (TCRdb year 2020). The protocol used for the library was the immunoSEQ multiplex PCR assay. Here the immuneACCESS table is served through TCRdb, limited to in-frame sequences with V and J called. Missing clones are a known gap in these copies; in checked studies unresolved V genes cover under half, and the rest lacks a known reason. Recorded for this sample are just over 300,000 clones; roughly nine tenths of them occurred a single time. The ten largest account for less than 2.5% of the sample. Sequences were obtained from peripheral blood. All receptors come from a man younger than 30 with active or convalescent COVID-19.

The chain couples TRBV28 to TRBJ2-7; TRBD2 aligns across 10 bases. CDR1 and CDR2 from the germline V gene are MDHEN and SYDVKM. Trimming cost V 5 bases and J 4 bases; bases outside gene matches: 8. This CDR3 region has 15 residues. Here the CDR3 reads CASSVPGLAPYEQYF. The CDR3 nucleotides read TGTGCCAGCAGTGTACCGGGACTAGCGCCTTACGAGCAGTACTTC.

This chain links TRBV11-2 with TRBJ2-6; 7 nucleotides match TRBD2. CDR1 and CDR2 (germline): SGHAT, FQNNGV. The junction had 5 bases not matched to a gene; V was cut back by 5 bases and J by 1 base. This CDR3 comprises 16 residues. The CDR3 sequence: CASSALGGSGANVLTF. CDR3 nucleotide sequence: TGTGCCAGCAGCGCCCTGGGAGGGTCTGGGGCCAACGTCCTGACTTTC.

The V and J genes are TRBV28 and TRBJ1-3; 7 bases are a match to TRBD1. Unmatched junction bases numbered 4, after V lost 4 bases and J lost 4 bases. Germline V lookup: CDR1 MDHEN, CDR2 SYDVKM. CDR3 length equals 14 residues. CDR3 sequence: CASSSPGQGNTIYF. CDR3 coding DNA: TGTGCCAGCAGTTCGCCGGGACAGGGAAACACCATATATTTT.

The V gene is TRBV5-1, the J gene TRBJ1-3; no reliable D call. Between the trimmed V and J ends, which lost 2 bases and 0 bases, there was a span of 12 bases. Germline assignment: CDR1 SGHRS and CDR2 YFSETQ. The CDR3 covers 16 residues. This chain's CDR3 is CASSLMADFSGNTIYF. DNA of the CDR3: TGCGCCAGCAGCTTAATGGCGGACTTCTCTGGAAACACCATATATTTT.

Worth noting for this clone: The limits of the CDR3 on the DNA are not certain, so only TCRdb's listed CDR3 is given. V gene TRBV21-1 combines with J gene TRBJ2-1; the D call TRBD1 from the table was never checked on the DNA. TRBV21-1 is listed as a pseudogene. The CDR3 comprises 17 residues, both ends counted. The CDR3 sequence: CASSNGFGQGSPNEQFF.

The chain uses TRBV4-1 and TRBJ2-5; D possibly corresponds to TRBD1 (5 bases). V lost 6 bases, J lost 3 bases, and 17 bases lay in between. The CDR3 sequence is 15 residues long. Germline V CDR1 and CDR2: MGHRA, YSYEKL. The CDR3 region is CASSPLETAKETQYF. Here the CDR3 DNA reads TGCGCCAGCAGTCCTTTAGAGACAGCTAAAGAGACCCAGTACTTC.

CDR3 residues: CASSPPQGRGTEAFF. CDR3 DNA sequence: TGTGCCAGCTCACCACCACAGGGTCGCGGGACTGAAGCTTTCTTT. The V call is TRBV18, the J call TRBJ1-1; D may be TRBD1 (6 bases). Germline values: CDR1 KGHSH, CDR2 LQKENI. The CDR3 has 15 amino acids. With 0 bases removed from V and 5 bases from J, the gap between germline ends came to 13 bases.